The present T cell receptor beta chain was sequenced within a study of T cell repertoires in cytomegalovirus infection. The CDR3 spans 16 residues. V lost 2 bases to trimming and J lost 3 bases; unmatched junction nucleotides: 9. TCRdb fed the reads into MiXCR, producing one record per CDR3 protein. The sample holds roughly 230,000 distinct CDR3 sequences; about a sixth are singletons and the top ten take around half. The sample comprised CD8+ T cells from PBMCs. This receptor was taken from a human donor in good health (CMV status not recorded). Some clones in this sample may be carry-over from other donors' samples. This chain links TRBV23-1 with TRBJ2-7; TRBD1 matches at 8 bases. TRBV23-1 is labeled an ORF, and its function is uncertain. CDR3 residues: CASSQLPAGGIYEQYF. As DNA, the CDR3 is TGCGCCAGCAGTCAACTCCCGGCAGGGGGCATCTACGAGCAGTACTTC.